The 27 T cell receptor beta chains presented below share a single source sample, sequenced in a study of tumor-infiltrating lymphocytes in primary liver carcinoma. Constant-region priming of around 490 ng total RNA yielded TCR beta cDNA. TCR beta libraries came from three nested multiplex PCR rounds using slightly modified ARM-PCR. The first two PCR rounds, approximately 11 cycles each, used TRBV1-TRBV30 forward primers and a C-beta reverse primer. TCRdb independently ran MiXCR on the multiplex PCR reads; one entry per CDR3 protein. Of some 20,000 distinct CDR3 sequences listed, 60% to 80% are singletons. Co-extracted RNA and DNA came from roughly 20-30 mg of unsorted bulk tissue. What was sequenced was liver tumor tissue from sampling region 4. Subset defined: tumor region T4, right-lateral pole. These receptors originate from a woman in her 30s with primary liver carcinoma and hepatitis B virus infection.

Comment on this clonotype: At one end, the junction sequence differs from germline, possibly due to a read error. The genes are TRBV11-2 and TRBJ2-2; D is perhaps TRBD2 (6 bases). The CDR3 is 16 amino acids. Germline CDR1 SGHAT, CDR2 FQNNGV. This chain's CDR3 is CASSPDSHLNTGGLFF. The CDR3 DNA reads TGTGCCAGCAGCCCCGATTCCCATTTGAACACCGGGGGGCTGTTTTTT.

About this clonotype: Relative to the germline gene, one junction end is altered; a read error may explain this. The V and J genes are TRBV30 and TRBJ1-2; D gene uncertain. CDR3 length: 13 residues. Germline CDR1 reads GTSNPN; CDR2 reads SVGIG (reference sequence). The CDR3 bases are TGTGTCTGGAGTCTGGATCGGGGTGGTGGCTACACCTTC. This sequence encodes CVWSLDRGGGYTF. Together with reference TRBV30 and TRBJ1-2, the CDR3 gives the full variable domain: SQTIHQWPATLVQPVGSPLSLECTVEGTSNPNLYWYRQAAGRGLQLLFYSVGIGQISSEVPQNLSASRPQDRQFILSSKKLLLSDSGFYLCVWSLDRGGGYTFGSGTRLTVV.

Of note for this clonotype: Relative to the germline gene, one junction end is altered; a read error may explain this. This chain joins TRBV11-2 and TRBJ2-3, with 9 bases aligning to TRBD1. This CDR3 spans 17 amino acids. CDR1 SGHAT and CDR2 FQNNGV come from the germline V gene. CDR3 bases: TGTGCCAGCAGCGTAGGGGGACAGGGATCTTTCAAAGATACGCTGTATTTT. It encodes CASSVGGQGSFKDTLYF. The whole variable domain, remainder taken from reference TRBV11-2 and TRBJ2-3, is EAGVAQSPRYKIIEKRQSVAFWCNPISGHATLYWYQQILGQGPKLLIQFQNNGVVDDSQLPKDRFSAERLKGVDSTLKIQPAKLEDSAVYLCASSVGGQGSFKDTLYFGPGTRLTVL.

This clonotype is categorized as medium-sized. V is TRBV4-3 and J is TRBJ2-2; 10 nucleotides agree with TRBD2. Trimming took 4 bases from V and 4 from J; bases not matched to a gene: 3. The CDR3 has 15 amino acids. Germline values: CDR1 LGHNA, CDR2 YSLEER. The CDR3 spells CASSPGLALTGELFF. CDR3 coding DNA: TGCGCCAGCAGCCCGGGACTAGCGCTCACCGGGGAGCTGTTTTTT.

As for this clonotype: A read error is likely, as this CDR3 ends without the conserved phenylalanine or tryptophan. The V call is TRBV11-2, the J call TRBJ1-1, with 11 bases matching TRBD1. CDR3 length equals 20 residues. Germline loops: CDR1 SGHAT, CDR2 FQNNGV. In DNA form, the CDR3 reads TGTGCCGGCAGCGCTCGGGACAGGGGGTGCAAGAGGTTGAGTAACACTGAAGCTTTCTAT. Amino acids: CAGSARDRGCKRLSNTEAFY.

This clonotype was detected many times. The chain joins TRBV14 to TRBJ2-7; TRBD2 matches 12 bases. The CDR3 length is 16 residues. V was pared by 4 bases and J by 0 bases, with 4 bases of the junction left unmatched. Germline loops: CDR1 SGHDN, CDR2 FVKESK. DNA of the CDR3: TGTGCCAGCAGCCGGTGGACTAGCGGGACCTCCTACGAGCAGTACTTC. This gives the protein CASSRWTSGTSYEQYF. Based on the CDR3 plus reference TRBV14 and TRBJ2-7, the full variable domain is EAGVTQFPSHSVIEKGQTVTLRCDPISGHDNLYWYRRVMGKEIKFLLHFVKESKQDESGMPNNRFLAERTGGTYSTLKVQPAELEDSGVYFCASSRWTSGTSYEQYFGPGTRLTVT.

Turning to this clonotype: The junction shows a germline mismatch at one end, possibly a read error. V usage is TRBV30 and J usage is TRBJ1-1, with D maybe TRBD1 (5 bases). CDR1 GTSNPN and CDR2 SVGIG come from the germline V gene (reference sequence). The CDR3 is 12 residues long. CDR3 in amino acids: CACEGMGTEALF. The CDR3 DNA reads TGTGCCTGTGAAGGGATGGGGACTGAAGCTCTCTTT. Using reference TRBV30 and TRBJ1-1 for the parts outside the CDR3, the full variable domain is SQTIHQWPATLVQPVGSPLSLECTVEGTSNPNLYWYRQAAGRGLQLLFYSVGIGQISSEVPQNLSASRPQDRQFILSSKKLLLSDSGFYLCACEGMGTEALFGQGTRLTVV.

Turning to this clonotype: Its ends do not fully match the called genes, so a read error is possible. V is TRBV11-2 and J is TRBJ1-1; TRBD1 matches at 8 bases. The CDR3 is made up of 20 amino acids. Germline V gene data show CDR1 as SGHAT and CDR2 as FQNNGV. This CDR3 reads CASSVWGRGRKRWSNTETFF. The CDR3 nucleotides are TGTGCCAGCAGCGTTTGGGGCAGGGGGCGCAAGAGGTGGAGTAACACTGAAACTTTCTTT. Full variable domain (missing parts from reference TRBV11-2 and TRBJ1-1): EAGVAQSPRYKIIEKRQSVAFWCNPISGHATLYWYQQILGQGPKLLIQFQNNGVVDDSQLPKDRFSAERLKGVDSTLKIQPAKLEDSAVYLCASSVWGRGRKRWSNTETFFGQGTRLTVV.

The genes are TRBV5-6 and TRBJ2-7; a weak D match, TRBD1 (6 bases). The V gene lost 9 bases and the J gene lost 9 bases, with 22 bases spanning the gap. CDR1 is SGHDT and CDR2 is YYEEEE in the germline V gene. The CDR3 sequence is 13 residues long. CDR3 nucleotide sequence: TGTGCCATGAGCTTACGGACAGAGCTATCGCAGTACTTC. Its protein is CAMSLRTELSQYF.

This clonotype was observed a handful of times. The CDR3 sequence: CASSEGQYYNEQFF. The CDR3 bases are TGTGCCAGCAGCGAGGGACAGTACTACAATGAGCAGTTCTTC. This chain uses TRBV11-1 with TRBJ2-1; 7 nucleotides match TRBD1. This CDR3 region has 14 residues. Trimming removed 5 bases from V and 3 bases from J; junction bases left unmatched: 4. Germline loops: CDR1 SGHAT, CDR2 FQDESV (reference sequence).

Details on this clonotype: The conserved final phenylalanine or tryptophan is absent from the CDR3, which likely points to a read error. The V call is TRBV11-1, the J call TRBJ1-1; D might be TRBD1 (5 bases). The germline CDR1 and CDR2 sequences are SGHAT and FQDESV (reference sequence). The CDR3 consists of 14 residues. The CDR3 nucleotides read TGTGCCATCAGCTTCGGGCAGGGCTACACTGAGGCTTTCTTG. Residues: CAISFGQGYTEAFL.

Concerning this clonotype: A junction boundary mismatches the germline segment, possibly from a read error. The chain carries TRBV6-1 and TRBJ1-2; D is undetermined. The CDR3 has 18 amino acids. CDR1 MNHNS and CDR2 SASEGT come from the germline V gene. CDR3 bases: TGTGCCAGCAGTGAACGGTTCCGAGTCCTTAGATCTAAATATGGCTACACCTTC. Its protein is CASSERFRVLRSKYGYTF.

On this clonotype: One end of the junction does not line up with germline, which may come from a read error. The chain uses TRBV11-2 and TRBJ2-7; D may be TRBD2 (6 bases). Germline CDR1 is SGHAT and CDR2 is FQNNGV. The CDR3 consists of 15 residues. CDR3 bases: TGTGCCTGCAGCTTAGGAGTTAGCGGTTTCTACGAACAGTACTTC. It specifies CACSLGVSGFYEQYF.

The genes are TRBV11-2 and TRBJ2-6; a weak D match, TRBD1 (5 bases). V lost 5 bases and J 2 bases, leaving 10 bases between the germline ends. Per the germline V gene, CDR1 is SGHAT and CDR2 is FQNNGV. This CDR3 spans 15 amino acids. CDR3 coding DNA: TGTGCCAGCAGCGTGGACAAGGCTGGGGCCAACGTCCTGACTTTC. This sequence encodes CASSVDKAGANVLTF.

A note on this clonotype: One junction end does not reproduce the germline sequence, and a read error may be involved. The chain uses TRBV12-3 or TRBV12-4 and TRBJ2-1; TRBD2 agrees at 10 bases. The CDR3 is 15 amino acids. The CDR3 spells CVSSLSGTSALEHFF. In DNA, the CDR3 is TGTGTCAGCAGCCTGTCCGGGACTAGCGCACTTGAGCATTTCTTC.

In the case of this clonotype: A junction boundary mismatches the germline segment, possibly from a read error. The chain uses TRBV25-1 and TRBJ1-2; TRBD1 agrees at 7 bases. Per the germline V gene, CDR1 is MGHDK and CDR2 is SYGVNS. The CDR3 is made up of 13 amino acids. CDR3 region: CANSEQGTNGYTF. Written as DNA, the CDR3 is TGTGCCAACAGTGAACAGGGGACGAATGGCTACACCTTC.

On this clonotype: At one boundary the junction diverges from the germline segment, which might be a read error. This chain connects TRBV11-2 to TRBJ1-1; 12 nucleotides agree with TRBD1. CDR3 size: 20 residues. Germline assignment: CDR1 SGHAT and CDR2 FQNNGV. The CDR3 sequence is CANNARDRGRKMWSNTETFF. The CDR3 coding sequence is TGTGCCAACAACGCTCGGGACAGGGGGCGCAAGATGTGGAGTAACACTGAAACTTTCTTT. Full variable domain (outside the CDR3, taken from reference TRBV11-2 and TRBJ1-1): EAGVAQSPRYKIIEKRQSVAFWCNPISGHATLYWYQQILGQGPKLLIQFQNNGVVDDSQLPKDRFSAERLKGVDSTLKIQPAKLEDSAVYLCANNARDRGRKMWSNTETFFGQGTRLTVV.

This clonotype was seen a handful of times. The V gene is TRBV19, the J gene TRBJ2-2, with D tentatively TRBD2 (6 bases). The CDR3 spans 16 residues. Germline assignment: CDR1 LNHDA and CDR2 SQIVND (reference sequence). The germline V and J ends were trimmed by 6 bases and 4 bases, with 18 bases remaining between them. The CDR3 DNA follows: TGTGCCAGTAGAATGAGGCCAGCGGGCATCACCGGGGAGCTGTTTTTT. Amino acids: CASRMRPAGITGELFF.

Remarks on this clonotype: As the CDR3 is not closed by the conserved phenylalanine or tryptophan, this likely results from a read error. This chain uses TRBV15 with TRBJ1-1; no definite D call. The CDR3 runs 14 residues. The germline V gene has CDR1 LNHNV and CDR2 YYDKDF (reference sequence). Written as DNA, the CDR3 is TGTGCAACCAGCAGAGAGAGGAGAAACACTGAAGCTTTCTCT. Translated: CATSRERRNTEAFS.

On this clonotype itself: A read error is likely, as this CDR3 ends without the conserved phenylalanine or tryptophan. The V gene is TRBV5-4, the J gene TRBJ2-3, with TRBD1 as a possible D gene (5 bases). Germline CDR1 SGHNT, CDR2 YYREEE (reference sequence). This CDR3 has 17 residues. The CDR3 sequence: CASSVDGHPTPTATQYS. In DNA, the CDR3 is TGTGCCAGCAGCGTAGACGGACACCCTACACCCACAGCTACGCAGTATTCT.

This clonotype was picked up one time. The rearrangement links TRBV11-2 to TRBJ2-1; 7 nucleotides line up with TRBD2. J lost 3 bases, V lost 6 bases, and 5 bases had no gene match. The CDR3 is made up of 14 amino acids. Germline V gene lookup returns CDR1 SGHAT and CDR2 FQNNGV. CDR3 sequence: CASSIAGNYNEQFF. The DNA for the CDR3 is TGTGCCAGCAGTATAGCGGGCAACTACAATGAGCAGTTCTTC.

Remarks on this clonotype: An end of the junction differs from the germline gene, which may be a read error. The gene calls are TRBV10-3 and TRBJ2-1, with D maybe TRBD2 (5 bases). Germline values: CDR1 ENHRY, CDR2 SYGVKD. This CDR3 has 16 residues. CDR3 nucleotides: TGCGCCATCAGTGAGTCGATGACGGGGTCCTACAATGAGCAGTTCTTC. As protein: CAISESMTGSYNEQFF.

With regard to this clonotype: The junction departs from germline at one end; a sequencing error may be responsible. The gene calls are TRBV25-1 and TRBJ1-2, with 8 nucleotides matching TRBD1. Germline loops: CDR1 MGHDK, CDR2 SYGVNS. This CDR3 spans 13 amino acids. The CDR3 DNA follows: TGTGCCAGCAGTGAACAGGGGGCGAATGGTTACGCCTTC. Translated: CASSEQGANGYAF.

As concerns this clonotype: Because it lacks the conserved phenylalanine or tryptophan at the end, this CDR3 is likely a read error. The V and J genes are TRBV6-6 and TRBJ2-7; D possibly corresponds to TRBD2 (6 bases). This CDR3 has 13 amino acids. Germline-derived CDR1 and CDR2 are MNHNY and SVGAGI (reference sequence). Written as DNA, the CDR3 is TGTGCCAGCAGTAACGGGGGAAACTACAAGCAGTACTCA. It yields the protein CASSNGGNYKQYS.

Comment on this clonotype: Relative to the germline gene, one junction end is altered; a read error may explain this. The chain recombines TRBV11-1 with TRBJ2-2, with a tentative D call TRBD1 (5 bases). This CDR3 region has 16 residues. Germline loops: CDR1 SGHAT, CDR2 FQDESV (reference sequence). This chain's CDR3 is CTSSRVMAEVSRELFF. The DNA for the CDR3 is TGTACCAGCAGCAGGGTTATGGCGGAAGTGTCCCGGGAGCTGTTTTTT.

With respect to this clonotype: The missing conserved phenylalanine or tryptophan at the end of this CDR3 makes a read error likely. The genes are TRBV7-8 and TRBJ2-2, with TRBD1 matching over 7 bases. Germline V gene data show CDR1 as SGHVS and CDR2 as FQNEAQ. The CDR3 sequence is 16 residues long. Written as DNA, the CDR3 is TGTGCCAGCAGCTCTAAGGGACAGAAGAACACCAGGGAGCTGTTTCTT. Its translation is CASSSKGQKNTRELFL.

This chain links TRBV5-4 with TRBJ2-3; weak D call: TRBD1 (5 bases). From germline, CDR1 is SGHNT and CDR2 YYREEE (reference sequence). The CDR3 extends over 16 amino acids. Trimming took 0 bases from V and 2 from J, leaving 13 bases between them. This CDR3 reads CASSLGHGRDTDTQYF. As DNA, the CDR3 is TGTGCCAGCAGCTTGGGGCATGGCAGGGACACAGATACGCAGTATTTT. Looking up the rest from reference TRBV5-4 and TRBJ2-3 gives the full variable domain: ETGVTQSPTHLIKTRGQQVTLRCSSQSGHNTVSWYQQALGQGPQFIFQYYREEENGRGNFPPRFSGLQFPNYSSELNVNALELDDSALYLCASSLGHGRDTDTQYFGPGTRLTVL.